The 25 T cell receptor beta chains listed next were all sequenced from one sample in a study of blood T cell repertoires in COVID-19. Repertoires were generated with immunoSEQ multiplex PCR, while TCRdb's copy carries only in-frame clones and drops some. The sample shows about 76,000 clones, roughly 80% of them seen only once. Material for sequencing was peripheral blood. Receptor source: a human donor in a cohort sampled during active COVID-19.

The V call is TRBV6-5, the J call TRBJ2-4; TRBD1 matches at 9 bases. This CDR3 region has 16 residues. The junction had 9 bases not matched to a gene; V was cut back by 2 bases and J by 7 bases. Germline loops: CDR1 MNHEY, CDR2 SVGAGI. CDR3 residues: CASSYTGQGHGNIQYF. CDR3 DNA sequence: TGTGCCAGCAGTTACACGGGACAGGGTCACGGGAACATTCAGTACTTC.

This clone appeared once. V gene TRBV4-1 combines with J gene TRBJ1-1, with TRBD1 matching 8 bases. CDR3 length: 15 residues. Trimming cost V 4 bases and J 2 bases; bases outside gene matches: 6. Germline V CDR1 and CDR2: MGHRA, YSYEKL. The CDR3 coding sequence is TGCGCCAGCAGCCTTTGGGACAGGAGTAACACTGAAGCTTTCTTT. Amino acids: CASSLWDRSNTEAFF.

The CDR3 loop is CASSPPGYSNQPQHF. DNA of the CDR3: TGTGCCAGCAGCCCCCCAGGTTATAGCAATCAGCCCCAGCATTTT. The chain employs TRBV7-8 and TRBJ1-5; D unresolved. The V end lost 5 bases, the J end lost 0 bases, and 11 bases lay between the germline ends. CDR1 and CDR2 (germline): SGHVS, FQNEAQ. This CDR3 region has 15 residues.

CDR3 sequence (DNA): TGTGCCAGCAGCTTGGAGGGGGCCCACACAGATACGCAGTATTTT. It encodes CASSLEGAHTDTQYF. The chain is built from TRBV5-8 and TRBJ2-3; 7 bases map to TRBD1. After removal of 0 bases from V and 2 bases from J, the junction contained 3 bases not matched to a gene. Germline V gene data show CDR1 as SGHTS and CDR2 as YDEGEE. The CDR3 spans 15 residues.

The chain has TRBV19 and TRBJ1-4, with unresolved D. Germline V gene lookup returns CDR1 LNHDA and CDR2 SQIVND (reference sequence). V lost 3 bases, J lost 7 bases, and 21 bases lay in between. The CDR3 length is 17 residues. The CDR3 loop is CASSIGLPSVRGEKLFF. The CDR3 nucleotides read TGTGCCAGTAGTATCGGGCTGCCCAGCGTTCGGGGTGAAAAACTGTTTTTT.

The CDR3 loop is CASSSGGASTDTQYF. The DNA for the CDR3 is TGTGCCAGCAGCTCTGGGGGGGCTAGCACAGATACGCAGTATTTT. This chain uses TRBV7-2 with TRBJ2-3, with a possible D match to TRBD2 (7 bases). CDR1 is SGHTA and CDR2 is FQGNSA in the germline V gene. The CDR3 is 15 residues long. V lost 4 bases and J lost 0, with 11 bases in between.

This clone was detected once. CDR3 sequence: CASSAGTGEKDEQYF. The DNA of the CDR3 is TGTGCCAGCAGCGCAGGGACAGGGGAAAAGGACGAGCAGTACTTC. This chain links TRBV7-7 with TRBJ2-7, with 10 positions matching TRBD1. The CDR3 is 15 amino acids. From germline, CDR1 is SSHAT and CDR2 FNYEAQ (reference sequence). Germline trimming cut 5 bases from V and 5 bases from J; bases unmatched to any gene: 9.

This clone occurred once. The chain recombines TRBV11-2 with TRBJ1-4; 8 bases match TRBD1. This CDR3 has 16 residues. The J segment lost 3 bases and the V segment lost 5 bases, leaving 8 bases of the junction unmatched. CDR1 and CDR2 from the germline V gene are SGHAT and FQNNGV. The CDR3 sequence is CASSRAGGRANEKLFF. CDR3 sequence (DNA): TGTGCCAGCAGCAGAGCAGGGGGCCGGGCTAATGAAAAACTGTTTTTT.

J is TRBJ2-1 and V is TRBV2; TRBD2 matches at 7 bases. The CDR3 runs to 18 residues. The V and J ends lost 2 bases and 6 bases, in that order; junction bases with no gene match: 16. Looked up from germline, CDR1 is SNHLY and CDR2 is FYNNEI. CDR3: CASSELKKGGSHANEQFF. CDR3 bases: TGTGCCAGCAGTGAATTGAAAAAGGGAGGGTCCCACGCCAATGAGCAGTTCTTC.

The chain has TRBV28 and TRBJ2-3, with 9 bases matching TRBD1. CDR1 MDHEN and CDR2 SYDVKM come from the germline V gene. Trimming took 6 bases from V and 2 from J; bases not matched to a gene: 6. The CDR3 length is 15 residues. The CDR3 is CASRTGTGTTDTQYF. The CDR3 DNA reads TGTGCCAGCAGGACCGGGACAGGGACCACAGATACGCAGTATTTT.

The chain is built from TRBV19 and TRBJ2-3; 8 bases map to TRBD1. This CDR3 contains 14 residues. V shed 5 bases and J 5 bases; nucleotides not matched to a gene: 6. Germline V lookup: CDR1 LNHDA, CDR2 SQIVND (reference sequence). CDR3 in amino acids: CASSPWTGRDTQYF. The CDR3 nucleotides read TGTGCCAGTAGTCCTTGGACAGGGAGAGATACGCAGTATTTT.

The CDR3, as DNA: TGTGCCAGCAGCCTGGGACAGACAAATCAGCCCCAGCATTTT. Protein: CASSLGQTNQPQHF. The rearrangement links TRBV7-2 to TRBJ1-5; 7 bases are shared with TRBD1. Germline CDR1 and CDR2: SGHTA and FQGNSA. Trimming took 5 bases from V and 4 from J; bases not matched to a gene: 5. The CDR3 spans 14 residues.

The chain combines TRBV11-2 with TRBJ1-1, with TRBD1 as a possible D gene (6 bases). CDR3 length: 16 residues. Germline-derived CDR1 and CDR2 are SGHAT and FQNNGV. Trimming pared 0 bases from V and 3 bases from J, leaving 14 bases between. The DNA for the CDR3 is TGTGCCAGCAGCTTAGATCCGACAGGATGGGACACTGAAGCTTTCTTT. This sequence encodes CASSLDPTGWDTEAFF. Filled out from reference TRBV11-2 and TRBJ1-1, the complete variable domain reads EAGVAQSPRYKIIEKRQSVAFWCNPISGHATLYWYQQILGQGPKLLIQFQNNGVVDDSQLPKDRFSAERLKGVDSTLKIQPAKLEDSAVYLCASSLDPTGWDTEAFFGQGTRLTVV.

This chain links TRBV5-1 with TRBJ1-2, with 8 bases identical to TRBD1. CDR1 is SGHRS and CDR2 is YFSETQ in the germline V gene. The CDR3 sequence is 16 residues long. V trimming: 4 bases; J trimming: 7 bases; junction bases outside the gene matches: 15. In DNA, the CDR3 is TGCGCCAGCAGCCTCCGAGGGGCAGGGGGCGCGGCTGGCTACACCTTC. This translates into CASSLRGAGGAAGYTF.

The genes are TRBV18 and TRBJ1-2; 9 positions match TRBD1. J gave up 0 bases and V 0 bases, and 2 bases lay outside the gene matches. The CDR3 consists of 16 residues. Germline lookup yields CDR1 KGHSH and CDR2 LQKENI. CDR3 DNA: TGTGCCAGCTCACCACCCCGGACAGGGGCTAACTATGGCTACACCTTC. Its protein is CASSPPRTGANYGYTF.

The J gene is TRBJ1-1, the V gene TRBV3-1 (or the pseudogene TRBV3-2); D is perhaps TRBD1 (6 bases). The CDR3 totals 13 residues. Germline assignment: CDR1 LGHDT and CDR2 YNNKEL (reference sequence). V was cut by 3 bases and J by 1 base, with 6 bases left in between. The CDR3 spells CASSQGANTEAFF. CDR3 bases: TGTGCCAGCAGCCAGGGGGCGAACACTGAAGCTTTCTTT.

The chain is built from TRBV2 and TRBJ2-1; D perhaps matches TRBD1 (5 bases). Trimming removed 6 bases from V and 0 bases from J, with 9 bases in between. The CDR3 length is 14 residues. CDR1 is SNHLY, CDR2 FYNNEI, per germline. CDR3: CASRDISSYNEQFF. Here the CDR3 DNA reads TGTGCCAGCAGGGACATTAGCTCCTACAATGAGCAGTTCTTC. Supplemented by reference TRBV2 and TRBJ2-1, the full variable domain reads EPEVTQTPSHQVTQMGQEVILRCVPISNHLYFYWYRQILGQKVEFLVSFYNNEISEKSEIFDDQFSVERPDGSNFTLKIRSTKLEDSAMYFCASRDISSYNEQFFGPGTRLTVL.

The chain carries TRBV30 and TRBJ2-2, with D possibly TRBD1 on 5 matching bases. The V gene's germline CDR1 is GTSNPN and CDR2 SVGIG (reference sequence). The CDR3 totals 14 residues. V lost 2 bases and J lost 4, with 11 bases in between. The CDR3 nucleotides are TGTGCCTGGAGTAGCAGGGTGAGCACCGGGGAGCTGTTTTTT. Translating it yields CAWSSRVSTGELFF. Using reference TRBV30 and TRBJ2-2 for the parts outside the CDR3, the full variable domain is SQTIHQWPATLVQPVGSPLSLECTVEGTSNPNLYWYRQAAGRGLQLLFYSVGIGQISSEVPQNLSASRPQDRQFILSSKKLLLSDSGFYLCAWSSRVSTGELFFGEGSRLTVL.

V and J are TRBV18 and TRBJ2-6; maybe TRBD2 (5 bases). The length of the CDR3 is 16 residues. Trimming took off 3 bases at V and 0 bases at J, with 9 bases between the two ends. Germline loops: CDR1 KGHSH, CDR2 LQKENI. In DNA form, the CDR3 reads TGTGCCAGCTCACCCGGAGGATTCTCTGGGGCCAACGTCCTGACTTTC. Its protein is CASSPGGFSGANVLTF.

The CDR3 region has the DNA TGTGCCAGCAGTGAACCGGGACAGGGGGCAGGATATGGCTACACCTTC. The encoded protein is CASSEPGQGAGYGYTF. This chain uses TRBV6-1 with TRBJ1-2, with 12 bases identical to TRBD1. This CDR3 is built from 16 residues. J lost 5 bases, V lost 2 bases, and 6 bases had no gene match. Germline V lookup: CDR1 MNHNS, CDR2 SASEGT.

The genes are TRBV27 and TRBJ2-7; 9 positions agree with TRBD1. The germline V gene has CDR1 MNHEY and CDR2 SMNVEV (reference sequence). CDR3 length equals 15 residues. The V segment lost 3 bases and the J segment 3 bases; nucleotides outside the gene matches: 6. DNA for the CDR3: TGTGCCAGCAGTTTCACGGGACAGGGTGGCTACGAGCAGTACTTC. Its translation: CASSFTGQGGYEQYF.

This chain connects TRBV4-2 to TRBJ2-1; no firm D call. Trimming left V 4 bases short and J 0 bases short, with 16 bases between. The germline CDR1 and CDR2 sequences are LGHNA and YNFKEQ. This CDR3 has 17 amino acids. The CDR3 nucleotides read TGTGCCAGCAGCCCTCGATGGGCCGGAAGCTCCTACAATGAGCAGTTCTTC. Its protein product is CASSPRWAGSSYNEQFF.

The V gene is TRBV19, the J gene TRBJ2-5; TRBD1 might be the D (5 bases). The germline V and J ends were trimmed by 0 bases and 5 bases, with 13 bases remaining between them. Per germline, CDR1 LNHDA and CDR2 SQIVND (reference sequence). This CDR3 is 15 amino acids long. CDR3 in amino acids: CASSIDPGPRETQYF. DNA of the CDR3: TGTGCCAGTAGTATAGATCCAGGGCCGAGGGAGACCCAGTACTTC.

This clone was seen a single time. The rearrangement links TRBV21-1 to TRBJ2-4; the tabulated D call, TRBD1, remains unverified against the DNA. TRBV21-1 represents a pseudogene. This CDR3 spans 14 amino acids. CDR3 in DNA: TGTGCCAGCAGCACCCGCAGAGCCAAAAACATTCAGTACTTC. It specifies CASSTRRAKNIQYF.

The chain recombines TRBV12-3 or TRBV12-4 with TRBJ2-5; TRBD1 might be the D (7 bases). Trimming left V 10 bases short and J 2 bases short, with 14 bases between. The CDR3 has 13 amino acids. The CDR3 nucleotides are TGTGCCACCCGCCAGGGGGGACAAGAGACCCAGTACTTC. This encodes CATRQGGQETQYF.